The T cell receptor beta chain described here comes from a study of blood T cell repertoires in COVID-19. In the study overall: From T cells, B-cell-depleted T cells, or PBMCs came the material, which was cDNA or gDNA.

Per the study methods: Reference gene primer amplification yielded estimated nucleated cell counts. Sequencing used immunoSEQ multiplex PCR; TCRdb keeps in-frame clones, though not all of them. The V and J calls and clone size come from that table; D and trimming were worked out from the DNA. The table lists fewer than 250,000 clones, 76% of them singletons. The length of the CDR3 is 14 residues. Germline V CDR1 and CDR2: SNHLY, FYNNEI. V dropped 7 bases and J dropped 6 bases, with 13 bases sitting between them. Individuals aged roughly 18 to 90 years were recruited from around 22 US areas. Categorization into cohorts depended on clinical history that participants reported.

The chain is built from TRBV2 and TRBJ1-6; D is possibly TRBD1 (5 bases). The material sequenced was PBMCs or T cells enriched from blood (not recorded which). This TCR was sampled from a woman between 45 and 60 years old with acute COVID-19. The CDR3 bases are TGTGCCAGCACCCAGAACAGGCCTAATTCACCCCTCCACTTT. Amino acid sequence: CASTQNRPNSPLHF.